The 9 T cell receptor beta chains below all came from one sample that was sequenced in a study of T cells in Graves' hyperthyroidism and ophthalmopathy. Using RNA transcripts as the source, TCR beta CDR3 regions were amplified. TCR CDR3 underwent first-round RT-PCR with the HTBI primer set. TCRdb ran MiXCR on the multiplex PCR reads and lists one entry per CDR3 protein. The table lists 370,000 or so distinct CDR3 sequences, more than 20% of them singletons, with roughly 80% in the top ten. The sequenced material came from blood. These receptors originate from a man in his forties or fifties with Graves' hyperthyroidism.

This clonotype has a single count. The V gene is TRBV11-2, the J gene TRBJ2-1; D possibly corresponds to TRBD2 (6 bases). The CDR3 totals 14 residues. The germline V gene has CDR1 SGHAT and CDR2 FQNNGV. With 3 bases removed from V and 5 bases from J, the gap between germline ends came to 11 bases. This CDR3 reads CASSFDGGNNEQFF. DNA of the CDR3: TGTGCCAGCAGCTTTGATGGAGGGAACAATGAGCAGTTCTTC.

CDR3 sequence: CSARGGGIHEQYF. The CDR3 nucleotides read TGCAGTGCTAGAGGCGGCGGGATACACGAGCAGTACTTC. This sequence joins TRBV20-1 and TRBJ2-7; D is possibly TRBD2 (6 bases). The germline V gene has CDR1 DFQATT and CDR2 SNEGSKA (reference sequence). This CDR3 region has 13 residues. V was clipped by 1 base and J by 5 bases, with 12 bases between them.

This clonotype showed up just once. An end of the junction does not agree with germline; a read error may underlie this. The chain joins TRBV2 to TRBJ2-1, with a tentative D call TRBD1 (5 bases). Germline values: CDR1 SNHLY, CDR2 FYNNEI. There are 13 residues in the CDR3. CDR3 sequence: CASSEGGAGERFF. Written as DNA, the CDR3 is TGTGCCAGCAGTGAAGGTGGGGCCGGTGAGCGGTTCTTC.

The V call is TRBV27, the J call TRBJ2-1, with D perhaps matching TRBD1 or TRBD2 (5 bases each). Germline loops: CDR1 MNHEY, CDR2 SMNVEV (reference sequence). Trimming pared 5 bases from V and 5 bases from J, leaving 13 bases between. This CDR3 comprises 14 residues. The CDR3 DNA follows: TGTGCCAGCAGTATTACCCGGGACCACAATGAGCAGTTCTTC. It specifies CASSITRDHNEQFF.

There are a few counts of this clonotype. This sequence joins TRBV2 and TRBJ1-1; D is undetermined. The CDR3 runs to 12 residues. Germline V lookup: CDR1 SNHLY, CDR2 FYNNEI. With 8 bases removed from V and 1 base from J, the gap between germline ends came to 8 bases. This CDR3 reads CASDGRNTEAFF. The DNA for the CDR3 is TGTGCCAGCGATGGCAGGAACACTGAAGCTTTCTTT.

This clonotype came up a few times. The chain has TRBV19 and TRBJ1-3, with D unclear. CDR3 length equals 15 residues. V gave up 0 bases and J gave up 5 bases, with 11 bases separating them. Germline V gene sequence: CDR1 LNHDA, CDR2 SQIVND (reference sequence). The CDR3 bases are TGTGCCAGTAGTATAGAACGGGGTGAAAGAAACACCATATATTTT. It codes for CASSIERGERNTIYF.

This chain links TRBV27 with TRBJ2-5; D remains unclear. CDR3 length: 14 residues. Germline loops: CDR1 MNHEY, CDR2 SMNVEV (reference sequence). V lost 3 bases and J 1 base, leaving 9 bases between the germline ends. The DNA for the CDR3 is TGTGCCAGCAGTTTTCGGTTCCTCCAAGAGACCCAGTACTTC. As protein: CASSFRFLQETQYF.

This clonotype has only a few counts. The V call is TRBV7-9, the J call TRBJ2-1; 9 bases fit TRBD2. The CDR3 has 14 residues. J lost 10 bases, V lost 10 bases, and 14 bases had no gene match. Germline V gene data show CDR1 as SEHNR and CDR2 as FQNEAQ (reference sequence). The CDR3 protein is CATKEGGRGEEQFF. Here the CDR3 DNA reads TGTGCCACCAAAGAGGGCGGGAGGGGAGAGGAGCAGTTCTTC.

This clonotype was counted many times. The J gene is TRBJ2-3, the V gene TRBV2; the D is unclear. From germline, CDR1 is SNHLY and CDR2 FYNNEI. This CDR3 has 13 amino acids. V lost 0 bases and J lost 1, with 2 bases in between. The CDR3 bases are TGTGCCAGCAGTGAAGCTGGCACAGATACGCAGTATTTT. It specifies CASSEAGTDTQYF. Full variable domain (outside the CDR3, taken from reference TRBV2 and TRBJ2-3): EPEVTQTPSHQVTQMGQEVILRCVPISNHLYFYWYRQILGQKVEFLVSFYNNEISEKSEIFDDQFSVERPDGSNFTLKIRSTKLEDSAMYFCASSEAGTDTQYFGPGTRLTVL.